This record concerns one T cell receptor (beta chain) sequence. Its antigen is as yet unknown. This specimen belongs to a study of OX40 agonist ivuxolimab in advanced cancers. Study information: Dose-escalation patients were diagnosed with hepatocellular carcinoma, melanoma, renal cell cancer or head and neck cancer. General study results and limits: Relative to CD4+ cells, CD8+ T cells on average had more expanded clones.

The V end lost 5 bases, the J end lost 0 bases, and 19 bases lay between the germline ends. This CDR3 is built from 17 residues. CDR1 and CDR2 (germline): SGHAT, FQNNGV. Libraries were prepared by immunoSEQ multiplex PCR; TCRdb keeps only in-frame clonotypes and omits some of them. The profile shows some 35,000 clones, just under 85% of them singletons. The specimen comprised CD4+ or CD8+ T cells sorted from blood, sampled in a trial of the OX40 agonist ivuxolimab. The rearrangement uses TRBV11-2 and TRBJ1-1; no reliable D call. The receptor comes from an adult with an advanced solid tumor such as melanoma, head and neck, liver or kidney cancer. The CDR3 loop reads CASSPPARVGMNTEAFF. The CDR3 DNA follows: TGTGCCAGCAGCCCTCCAGCGAGGGTGGGCATGAACACTGAAGCTTTCTTT.